These T cell receptor beta chains were read from a single sample in a study of shared clonotypes between healthy human individuals. Assay: immunoSEQ multiplex PCR; the TCRdb copy retains only in-frame clones and omits some. Altogether approximately 1,500,000 clones are present, roughly 96% being singletons, with the ten largest covering roughly 1.2%. The sample comprised naive CD4+ T cells sorted from blood. Every receptor here comes from a man under 40 in good health. The CDR3 runs from the conserved cysteine through the conserved F or W.

J gene: TRBJ2-3; V gene: TRBV27; CDR3 protein: CASRLAGASTDTQYF
J gene: TRBJ1-1; V gene: TRBV5-4; CDR3 protein: CASSFLGLLNTEAFF
J gene: TRBJ2-3; V gene: TRBV5-5; CDR3 protein: CASSLKGLAGPDTQYF
J gene: TRBJ1-4; V gene: TRBV19; CDR3 protein: CASSAGTGGVEKLFF
J gene: TRBJ2-1; V gene: TRBV11-2; CDR3 protein: CASSLFFGPQFF
J gene: TRBJ2-2; V gene: TRBV29-1; CDR3 protein: CSVGYRKTGELFF
J gene: TRBJ2-2; V gene: TRBV6-4; CDR3 protein: CASSRSVQGANTGELFF
J gene: TRBJ1-2; V gene: TRBV6-1; CDR3 protein: CASTISGYGYTF
J gene: TRBJ2-3; V gene: TRBV29-1; CDR3 protein: CSVQGDGTDTQYF
J gene: TRBJ1-4; V gene: TRBV27; CDR3 protein: CASSKGRPEKLFF
J gene: TRBJ2-1; V gene: TRBV11-2; CDR3 protein: CASSSLAYNEQFF
J gene: TRBJ2-5; V gene: TRBV9; CDR3 protein: CASSPSGYGGQETQYF
J gene: TRBJ1-1; V gene: TRBV28; CDR3 protein: CASSLWDVAFF
J gene: TRBJ1-2; V gene: TRBV7-3; CDR3 protein: CASSLTGLHGYTF
J gene: TRBJ1-2; V gene: TRBV18; CDR3 protein: CASSSRTGPGDGGYTF
J gene: TRBJ2-2; V gene: TRBV7-4; CDR3 protein: CASSFRLAGVDAGELFF
J gene: TRBJ2-1; V gene: TRBV10-3; CDR3 protein: CAILSGRDYNEQFF
J gene: TRBJ2-1; V gene: TRBV5-1; CDR3 protein: CASSLMASGNNEQFF
J gene: TRBJ2-1; V gene: TRBV29-1; CDR3 protein: CSIRDLPYNEQFF
J gene: TRBJ2-7; V gene: TRBV2; CDR3 protein: CASSEVSIQAYEQYF
J gene: TRBJ2-1; V gene: TRBV10-1; CDR3 protein: CASSEFRNYNEQFF
J gene: TRBJ2-1; V gene: TRBV9; CDR3 protein: CASSKLAENNEQFF
J gene: TRBJ1-4; V gene: TRBV5-1; CDR3 protein: CASSLKGTARNEKLFF
J gene: TRBJ2-7; V gene: TRBV4-1; CDR3 protein: CASSQFGERYEQYF
J gene: TRBJ1-5; V gene: TRBV19; CDR3 protein: CASSRSVLHQPQHF
J gene: TRBJ2-5; V gene: TRBV6-1; CDR3 protein: CASSAGWETQYF
J gene: TRBJ2-1; V gene: TRBV5-4; CDR3 protein: CASSSQWDSYNEQFF
J gene: TRBJ2-3; V gene: TRBV9; CDR3 protein: CASSVRRGGTDTQYF
J gene: TRBJ2-6; V gene: TRBV6-1; CDR3 protein: CASSALIGDAGANVLTF
J gene: TRBJ1-5; V gene: TRBV2; CDR3 protein: CASRETDSNQPQHF
J gene: TRBJ1-4; V gene: TRBV2; CDR3 protein: CASIGTGQLFF
J gene: TRBJ1-3; V gene: TRBV5-1; CDR3 protein: CASSPGTGRSGNTIYF
J gene: TRBJ2-5; V gene: TRBV19; CDR3 protein: CASSMLAGDETQYF
J gene: TRBJ1-4; V gene: TRBV6-6; CDR3 protein: CASTGIPATNEKLFF
J gene: TRBJ2-4; V gene: TRBV5-6; CDR3 protein: CASSLMGMGAKNIQYF
J gene: TRBJ2-5; V gene: TRBV7-6; CDR3 protein: CASSPVGVVQETQYF
J gene: TRBJ2-7; V gene: TRBV18; CDR3 protein: CASSSEVGTPYEQYF
J gene: TRBJ2-5; V gene: TRBV27; CDR3 protein: CASSLSAAGGEETQYF
J gene: TRBJ2-4; V gene: TRBV15; CDR3 protein: CATSRAGAVRAKNIQYF
J gene: TRBJ2-1; V gene: TRBV10-3; CDR3 protein: CAISGGLDEQFF
J gene: TRBJ2-5; V gene: TRBV29-1; CDR3 protein: CSVKGRYQETQYF
J gene: TRBJ1-2; V gene: TRBV6-5; CDR3 protein: CASSPRINYGYTF
J gene: TRBJ1-1; V gene: TRBV7-8; CDR3 protein: CASSNNREDTEAFF
J gene: TRBJ2-7; V gene: TRBV28; CDR3 protein: CASAWGLPSYEQYF
J gene: TRBJ2-3; V gene: TRBV7-8; CDR3 protein: CASSLEEGDTQYF
J gene: TRBJ2-7; V gene: TRBV2; CDR3 protein: CASSYHREAGGSREQYF
J gene: TRBJ2-1; V gene: TRBV7-2; CDR3 protein: CASSPPHSRRESGEQFF
J gene: TRBJ2-3; V gene: TRBV12-5; CDR3 protein: CASGFLAGYTDTQYF
J gene: TRBJ2-3; V gene: TRBV11-2; CDR3 protein: CASSVPDTQYF
J gene: TRBJ2-5; V gene: TRBV19; CDR3 protein: CASSIGGQETQYF
J gene: TRBJ2-5; V gene: TRBV10-1; CDR3 protein: CATSSRGTQETQYF
J gene: TRBJ2-4; V gene: TRBV7-8; CDR3 protein: CASSLGLLVGTKNIQYF
J gene: TRBJ2-5; V gene: TRBV5-1; CDR3 protein: CASSLWGAGETQYF
J gene: TRBJ2-7; V gene: TRBV11-2; CDR3 protein: CASRSEAGLGEQYF
J gene: TRBJ1-5; V gene: TRBV18; CDR3 protein: CASSPKSMSGTGNQPQHF